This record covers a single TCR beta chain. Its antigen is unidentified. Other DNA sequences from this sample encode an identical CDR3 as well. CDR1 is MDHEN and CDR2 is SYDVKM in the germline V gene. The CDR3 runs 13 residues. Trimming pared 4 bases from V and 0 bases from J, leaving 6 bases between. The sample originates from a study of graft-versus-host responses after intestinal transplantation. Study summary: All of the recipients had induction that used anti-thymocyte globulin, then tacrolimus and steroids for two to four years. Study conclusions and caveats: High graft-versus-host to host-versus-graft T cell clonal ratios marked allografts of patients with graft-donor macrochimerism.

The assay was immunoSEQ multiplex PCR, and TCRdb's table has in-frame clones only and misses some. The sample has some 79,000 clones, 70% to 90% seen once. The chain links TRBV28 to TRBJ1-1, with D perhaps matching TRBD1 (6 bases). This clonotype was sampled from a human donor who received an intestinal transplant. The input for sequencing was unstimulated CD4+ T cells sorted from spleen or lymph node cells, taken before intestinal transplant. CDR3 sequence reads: CASSYRVNTEAFF. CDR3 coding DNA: TGTGCCAGCAGTTACAGGGTGAACACTGAAGCTTTCTTT. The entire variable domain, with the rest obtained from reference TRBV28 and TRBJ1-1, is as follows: DVKVTQSSRYLVKRTGEKVFLECVQDMDHENMFWYRQDPGLGLRLIYFSYDVKMKEKGDIPEGYSVSREKKERFSLILESASTNQTSMYLCASSYRVNTEAFFGQGTRLTVV.